This T cell receptor beta chain was found in a study of T cell repertoires in cytomegalovirus infection (dated by TCRdb to between 2017 and 2020). About the study as a whole: Recently identified HLA-C-restricted CMV epitopes, whose presentation resists viral immunomodulation, were targeted by peptide stimulations together with well-studied HLA-B-restricted epitopes. Donor HLA type was relevant to the analysis, because carriage of CMV infection together with the matching HLA type was indicated by public TCR beta signatures. Here is what the overall study found, with its caveats: In the ex vivo response, HLA-C-restricted CMV-specific TCR beta clonotypes were dominant, and in two of eight donors the single most frequent clonotype came from this HLA-C-restricted group. Carriers of CMV infection plus the relevant HLA type were discriminated by the cumulative frequency of public TCR beta family members in the study cohort and in an independent roughly 400-donor cohort.

The treatment or condition label on this specimen signifies: in vitro stimulation with specific CMV peptide epitopes to enrich CMV-specific T cells. A word on this clonotype: It lacks a known antigen. One base away there is no much larger clone; base qualities are not given.

Sequencing was performed on an Illumina HiSeq 1500. Using fastp at Q25 and MiXCR, TCRdb reprocessed the public reads and kept productive beta chains. Rows with one shared CDR3 protein collapse into an entry with the most common genes and DNA. This sample is represented by 550,000 to 700,000 distinct CDR3 sequences; 35% to 50% of them were singletons. Around 48% of the sample comes from the top ten. This TCR derives from a human donor in good health (CMV status not recorded). Some clones in this sample may be carry-over from other donors' samples. The sample was cultured PBMCs, taken from culture after CMV antigen stimulation.

The CDR3 amino acid sequence is: CASSSQGTGNEKLFF. In nucleotide form, the sequence is TGTGCCAGCAGCTCCCAGGGGACGGGTAATGAAAAACTGTTTTTT. The rearranged chain carries TRBV7-9 and TRBJ1-4; the D region possibly corresponds to TRBD1 (6 bases align). V was cut back by 4 bases and J by 4 bases, leaving a gap of 13 bases between them. CDR1 SEHNR and CDR2 FQNEAQ were looked up in the germline V gene (reference sequence). The CDR3 numbers 15 residues from cysteine through phenylalanine. The entry retains the CDR3 DNA only, 45 bases that are in frame from base 1.